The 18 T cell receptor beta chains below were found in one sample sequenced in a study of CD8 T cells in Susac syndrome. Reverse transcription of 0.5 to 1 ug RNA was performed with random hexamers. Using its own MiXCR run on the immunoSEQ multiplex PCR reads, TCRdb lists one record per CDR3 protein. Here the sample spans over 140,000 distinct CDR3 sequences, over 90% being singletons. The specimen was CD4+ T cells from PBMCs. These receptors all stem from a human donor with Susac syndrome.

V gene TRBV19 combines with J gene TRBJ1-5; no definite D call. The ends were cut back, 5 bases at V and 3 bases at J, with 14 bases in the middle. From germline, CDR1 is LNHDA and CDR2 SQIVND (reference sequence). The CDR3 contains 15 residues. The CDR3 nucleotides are TGTGCCAGTAGTGAAAGGCCGGATGTCAATCAGCCCCAGCATTTT. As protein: CASSERPDVNQPQHF.

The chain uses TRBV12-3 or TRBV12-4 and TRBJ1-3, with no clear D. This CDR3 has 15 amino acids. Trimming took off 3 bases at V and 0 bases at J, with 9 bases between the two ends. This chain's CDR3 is CASSFSPGSGNTIYF. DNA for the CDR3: TGTGCCAGCAGTTTTTCCCCAGGCTCTGGAAACACCATATATTTT.

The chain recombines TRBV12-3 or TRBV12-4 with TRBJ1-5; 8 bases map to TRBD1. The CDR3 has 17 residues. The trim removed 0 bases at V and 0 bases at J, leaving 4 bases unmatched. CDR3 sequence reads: CASSLARQGHSNQPQHF. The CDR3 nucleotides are TGTGCCAGCAGTTTAGCGAGACAGGGGCATAGCAATCAGCCCCAGCATTTT.

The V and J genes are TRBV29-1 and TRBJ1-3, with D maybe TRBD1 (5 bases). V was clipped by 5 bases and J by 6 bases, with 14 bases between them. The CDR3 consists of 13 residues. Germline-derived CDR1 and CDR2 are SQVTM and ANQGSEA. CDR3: CSVSGRAENTIYF. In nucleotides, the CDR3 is TGCAGCGTTTCGGGGCGAGCTGAAAACACCATATATTTT.

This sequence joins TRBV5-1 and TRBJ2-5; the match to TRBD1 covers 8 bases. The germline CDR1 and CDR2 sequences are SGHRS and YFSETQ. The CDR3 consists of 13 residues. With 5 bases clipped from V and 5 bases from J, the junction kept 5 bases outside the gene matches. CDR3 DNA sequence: TGCGCCAGCAGTCCGGACAGGGTGGAGACCCAGTACTTC. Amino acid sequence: CASSPDRVETQYF.

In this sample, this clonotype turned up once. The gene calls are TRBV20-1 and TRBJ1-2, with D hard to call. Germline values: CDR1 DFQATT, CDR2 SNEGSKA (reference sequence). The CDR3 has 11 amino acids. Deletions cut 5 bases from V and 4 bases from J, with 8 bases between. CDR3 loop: CSAPGFYGYTF. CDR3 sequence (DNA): TGCAGTGCTCCCGGCTTCTATGGCTACACCTTC.

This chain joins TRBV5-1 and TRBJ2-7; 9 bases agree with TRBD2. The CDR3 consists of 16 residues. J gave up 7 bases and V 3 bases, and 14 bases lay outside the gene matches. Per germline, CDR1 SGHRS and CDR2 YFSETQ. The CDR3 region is CASSSQGLAGPKEQYF. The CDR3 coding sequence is TGCGCCAGCAGCTCCCAGGGACTAGCTGGCCCCAAGGAGCAGTACTTC.

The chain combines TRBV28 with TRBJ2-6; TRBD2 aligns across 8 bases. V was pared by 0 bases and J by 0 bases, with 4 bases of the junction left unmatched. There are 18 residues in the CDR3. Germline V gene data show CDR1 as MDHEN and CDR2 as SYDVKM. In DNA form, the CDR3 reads TGTGCCAGCAGTTTATGGTCCGGGGGGGGCTCTGGGGCCAACGTCCTGACTTTC. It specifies CASSLWSGGGSGANVLTF.

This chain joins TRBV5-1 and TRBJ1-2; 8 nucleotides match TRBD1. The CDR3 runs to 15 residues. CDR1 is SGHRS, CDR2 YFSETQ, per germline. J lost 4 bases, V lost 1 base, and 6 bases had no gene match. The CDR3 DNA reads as TGCGCCAGCAGCTTGTCGCCCAGGGGGCTCTATGGCTACACCTTC. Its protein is CASSLSPRGLYGYTF.

The DNA of the CDR3 is TGTGCCAGCAGCCATCATGGACAGAACACTGAAGCTTTCTTT. Translation: CASSHHGQNTEAFF. This chain joins TRBV3-1 and TRBJ1-1; tentative D call: TRBD1 (5 bases). With 3 bases removed from V and 1 base from J, the gap between germline ends came to 9 bases. Looked up from germline, CDR1 is LGHDT and CDR2 is YNNKEL (reference sequence). CDR3 size: 14 residues.

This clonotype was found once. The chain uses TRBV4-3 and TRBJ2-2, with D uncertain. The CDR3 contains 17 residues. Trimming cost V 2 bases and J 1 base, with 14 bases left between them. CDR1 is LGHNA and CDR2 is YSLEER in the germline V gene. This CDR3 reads CASSQPGRKGNTGELFF. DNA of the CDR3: TGCGCCAGCAGCCAACCGGGTAGGAAGGGGAACACCGGGGAGCTGTTTTTT.

CDR3 bases: TGCGCCAGCAGCCCGACACTTTTCAGCTCTGGGGCCAACGTCCTGACTTTC. Its translation is CASSPTLFSSGANVLTF. This chain uses TRBV4-1 with TRBJ2-6; D is undetermined. V shed 4 bases and J shed 0 bases, with 13 bases lying between them. The CDR3 sequence is 17 residues long. CDR1 and CDR2 from the germline V gene are MGHRA and YSYEKL.

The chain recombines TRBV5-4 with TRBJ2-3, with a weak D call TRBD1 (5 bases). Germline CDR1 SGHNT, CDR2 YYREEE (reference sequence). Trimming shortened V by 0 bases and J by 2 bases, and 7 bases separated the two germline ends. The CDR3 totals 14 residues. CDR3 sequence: CASSLGGITDTQYF. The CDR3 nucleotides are TGTGCCAGCAGCTTGGGGGGCATCACAGATACGCAGTATTTT.

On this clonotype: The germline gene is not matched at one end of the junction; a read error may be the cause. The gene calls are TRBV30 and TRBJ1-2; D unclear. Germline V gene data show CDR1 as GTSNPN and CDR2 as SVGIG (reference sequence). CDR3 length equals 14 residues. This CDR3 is CAWSVRLAAQAVAF. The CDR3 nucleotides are TGTGCCTGGAGTGTAAGGTTGGCCGCGCAGGCTGTGGCCTTC.

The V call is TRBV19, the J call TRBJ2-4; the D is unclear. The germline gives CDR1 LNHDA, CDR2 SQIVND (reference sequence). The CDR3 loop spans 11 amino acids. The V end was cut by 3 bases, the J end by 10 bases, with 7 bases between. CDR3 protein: CASSISRIQYF. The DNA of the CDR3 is TGTGCCAGTAGTATCTCAAGGATTCAGTACTTC.

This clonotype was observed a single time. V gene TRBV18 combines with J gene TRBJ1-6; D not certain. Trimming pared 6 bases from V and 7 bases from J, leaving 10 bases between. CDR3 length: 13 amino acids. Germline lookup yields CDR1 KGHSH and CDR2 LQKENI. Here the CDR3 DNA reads TGTGCCAGCTCGCTCCAGGTGAATTCACCCCTCCACTTT. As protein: CASSLQVNSPLHF.

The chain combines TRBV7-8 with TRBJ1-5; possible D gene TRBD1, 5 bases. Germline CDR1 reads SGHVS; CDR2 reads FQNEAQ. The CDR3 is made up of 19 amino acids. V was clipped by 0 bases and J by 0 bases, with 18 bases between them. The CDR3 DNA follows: TGTGCCAGCAGCTTAGCGGGGTTTCGGGGACGGGCTAGCAATCAGCCCCAGCATTTT. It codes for CASSLAGFRGRASNQPQHF.

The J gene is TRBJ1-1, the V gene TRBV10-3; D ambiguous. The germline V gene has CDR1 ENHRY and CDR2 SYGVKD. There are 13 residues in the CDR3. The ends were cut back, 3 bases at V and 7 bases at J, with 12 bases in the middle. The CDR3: CAISDPDTSEAFF. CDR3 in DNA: TGTGCCATCAGTGACCCTGACACTAGTGAAGCTTTCTTT.